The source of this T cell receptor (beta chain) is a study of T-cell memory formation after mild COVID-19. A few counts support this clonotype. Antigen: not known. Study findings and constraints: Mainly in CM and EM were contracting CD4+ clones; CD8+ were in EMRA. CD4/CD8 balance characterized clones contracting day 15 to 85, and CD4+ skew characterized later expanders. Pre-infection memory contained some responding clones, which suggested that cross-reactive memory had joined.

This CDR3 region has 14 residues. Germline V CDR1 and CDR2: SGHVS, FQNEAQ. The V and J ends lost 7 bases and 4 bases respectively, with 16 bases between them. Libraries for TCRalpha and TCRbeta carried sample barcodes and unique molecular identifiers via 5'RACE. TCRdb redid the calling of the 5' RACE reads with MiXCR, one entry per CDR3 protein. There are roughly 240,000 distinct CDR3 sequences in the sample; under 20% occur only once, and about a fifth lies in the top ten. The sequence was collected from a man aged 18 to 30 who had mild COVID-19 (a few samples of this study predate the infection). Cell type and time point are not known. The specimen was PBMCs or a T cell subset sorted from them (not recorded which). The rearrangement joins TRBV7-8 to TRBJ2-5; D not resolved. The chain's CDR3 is CASTGAGIGETQYF. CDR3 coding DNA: TGTGCCAGCACCGGCGCAGGTATAGGAGAGACCCAGTACTTC.